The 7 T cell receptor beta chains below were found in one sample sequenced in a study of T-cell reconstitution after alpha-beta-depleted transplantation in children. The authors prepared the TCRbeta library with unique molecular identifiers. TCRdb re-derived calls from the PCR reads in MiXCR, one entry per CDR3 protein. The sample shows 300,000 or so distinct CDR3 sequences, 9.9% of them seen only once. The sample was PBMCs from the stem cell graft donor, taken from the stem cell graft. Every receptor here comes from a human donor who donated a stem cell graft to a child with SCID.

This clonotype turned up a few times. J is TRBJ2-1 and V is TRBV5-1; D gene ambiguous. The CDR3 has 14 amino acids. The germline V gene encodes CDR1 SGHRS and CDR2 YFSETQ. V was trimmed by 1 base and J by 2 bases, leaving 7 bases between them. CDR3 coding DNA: TGCGCCAGCAGCTTGACAGATACCTACAATGAGCAGTTCTTC. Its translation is CASSLTDTYNEQFF.

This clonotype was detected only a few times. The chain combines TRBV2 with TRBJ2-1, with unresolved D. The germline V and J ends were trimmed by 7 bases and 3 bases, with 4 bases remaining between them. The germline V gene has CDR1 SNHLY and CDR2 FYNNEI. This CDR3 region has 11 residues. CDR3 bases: TGTGCCAGCAAGGACTACAATGAGCAGTTCTTC. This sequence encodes CASKDYNEQFF.

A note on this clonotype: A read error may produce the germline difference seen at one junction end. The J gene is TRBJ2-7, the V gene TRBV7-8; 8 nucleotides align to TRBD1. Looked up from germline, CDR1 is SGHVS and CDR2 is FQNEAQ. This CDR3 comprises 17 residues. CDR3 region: CASSSDRVSYQSSEQYF. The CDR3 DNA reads TGTGCCAGCAGCTCGGACAGGGTATCTTATCAGTCCTCCGAGCAGTACTTC.

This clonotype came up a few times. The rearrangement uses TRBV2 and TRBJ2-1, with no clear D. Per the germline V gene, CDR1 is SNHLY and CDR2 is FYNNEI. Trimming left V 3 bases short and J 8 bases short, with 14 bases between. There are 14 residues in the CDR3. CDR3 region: CASSDAPTWDEQFF. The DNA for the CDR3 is TGTGCCAGCAGTGACGCGCCTACATGGGATGAGCAGTTCTTC.

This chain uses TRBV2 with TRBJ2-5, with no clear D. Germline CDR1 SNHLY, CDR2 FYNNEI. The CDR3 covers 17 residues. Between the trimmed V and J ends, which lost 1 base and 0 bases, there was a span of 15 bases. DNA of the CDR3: TGTGCCAGCAGTGAAGGGGTCCGATCAAATTACCAAGAGACCCAGTACTTC. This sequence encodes CASSEGVRSNYQETQYF.

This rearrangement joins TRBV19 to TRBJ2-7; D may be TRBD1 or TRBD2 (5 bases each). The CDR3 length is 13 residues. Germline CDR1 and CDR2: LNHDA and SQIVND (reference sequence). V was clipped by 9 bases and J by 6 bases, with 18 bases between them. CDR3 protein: CASSGTLVGEQYF. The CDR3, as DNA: TGTGCCAGCTCCGGGACCCTGGTTGGCGAGCAGTACTTC.

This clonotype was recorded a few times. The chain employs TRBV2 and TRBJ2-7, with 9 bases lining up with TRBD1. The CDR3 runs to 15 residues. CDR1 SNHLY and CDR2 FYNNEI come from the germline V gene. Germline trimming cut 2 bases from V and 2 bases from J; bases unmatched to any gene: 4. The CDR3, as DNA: TGTGCCAGCAGTGAATTGGGGACAGGGACCTACGAGCAGTACTTC. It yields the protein CASSELGTGTYEQYF.